The table lists the clone carrying this TCR beta chain with a count of one. Other DNA sequences in this sample translate to the same CDR3. The sample originates from a study of cytomegalovirus exposure and HLA in healthy donors. Germline loops: CDR1 LNHDA, CDR2 SQIVND (reference sequence). The V and J ends lost 1 base and 4 bases, in that order; junction bases with no gene match: 6. The CDR3 runs 16 residues. Primers for the PCR totalled 60 Vbeta and 13 Jbeta. Method: immunoSEQ multiplex PCR; TCRdb's copy keeps in-frame clones and lacks some. The table lists about 130,000 clones, about 80% of them singletons.

The rearrangement uses TRBV19 and TRBJ2-5; 10 bases line up with TRBD1. The receptor was isolated from a male donor in good health and CMV-seronegative. Sequences were obtained from PBMCs. The CDR3 nucleotides read TGTGCCAGTAGTATAGCTGACAGGGGGCCAGTAGAGACCCAGTACTTC. This encodes CASSIADRGPVETQYF.